This TCR beta chain was identified during a study of cytomegalovirus exposure and HLA in healthy donors. Whole-study findings and limits: Some V segments, TRBV6-2 and TRBV6-3 among them, were indistinguishable and were therefore excluded. There were a few CMV-associated chains whose specificity for CMV antigens was confirmed in vitro.

This clone was observed a few times. Its antigen is as yet unknown. Vbeta (60) and Jbeta (13) primers were used in the PCR. Sequencing was performed with immunoSEQ multiplex PCR; in TCRdb, only in-frame clones are kept and a portion is missing. The table lists 250,000 or so clones, approximately 81% of them singletons. Healthy people donating bone marrow made up the donors. The CDR3 is 14 residues long. Between the trimmed V and J ends, which lost 2 bases and 8 bases, there was a span of 14 bases. Germline CDR1 and CDR2: SGHRS and YFSETQ. The V call is TRBV5-1, the J call TRBJ2-4; tentatively, D is TRBD2 (6 bases). The specimen sequenced was PBMCs. This TCR was sampled from a woman in her fifties or sixties in good health and CMV-seropositive. The CDR3 region is CASSLSRDSDIQYF. In DNA, the CDR3 is TGCGCCAGCAGCTTATCCCGGGACTCAGACATTCAGTACTTC.